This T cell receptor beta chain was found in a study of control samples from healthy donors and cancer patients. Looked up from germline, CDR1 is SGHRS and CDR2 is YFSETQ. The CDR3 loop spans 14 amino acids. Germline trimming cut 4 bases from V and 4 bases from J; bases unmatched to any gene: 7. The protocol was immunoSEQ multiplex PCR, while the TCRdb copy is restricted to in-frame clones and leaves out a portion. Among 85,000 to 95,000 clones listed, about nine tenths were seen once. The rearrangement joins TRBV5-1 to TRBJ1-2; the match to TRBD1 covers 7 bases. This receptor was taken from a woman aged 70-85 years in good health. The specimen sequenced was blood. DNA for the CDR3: TGCGCCAGCAGCCGATTACAGGGGAGCTATGGCTACACCTTC. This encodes CASSRLQGSYGYTF.